In its sample, the clone carrying this T cell receptor (beta chain) was seen many times. The antigen is undetermined. This sample is part of a study of T-cell reconstitution after alpha-beta-depleted transplantation in children. General study points: Newly produced T cells mostly provided counts and TCRbeta diversity after one year, as hyperexpanded clones declined. There were some patients whose high TCRbeta diversity at day 60 came from surviving recipient T cells and thymic progenitors.

The germline gives CDR1 MDHEN, CDR2 SYDVKM. The CDR3 extends over 15 amino acids. Trimming took 6 bases from V and 5 from J, leaving 18 bases between them. Unique molecular identifiers were incorporated when the TCRbeta library was constructed. A single record per CDR3 protein comes from TCRdb applying MiXCR to the PCR reads. This sample yields some 600,000 distinct CDR3 sequences, of which 10% to 15% are seen a single time; about 2.2% belongs to the top ten. Material: PBMCs, mostly from graft donor cells, obtained 360 days after TCRalphabeta/CD19-depleted stem cell transplant. The source of this sequence is a male patient between 5 and 17 years old who had a stem cell transplant for acute myeloid leukemia, so the T cells may come from the graft donor. V and J are TRBV28 and TRBJ2-3; D uncertain. CDR3 amino acids: CASSPSRALEDTQYF. The CDR3 DNA follows: TGTGCCAGCAGCCCGTCCCGGGCCCTAGAAGATACGCAGTATTTT.